The subject of this entry is one TCR beta chain. What it binds is not known. These data are taken from a study of cytomegalovirus exposure and HLA in healthy donors. Donors consisted of healthy bone marrow donors. These donors counted as nominally healthy when sampled, but unrecorded immune exposures were likely. The primer mix had 60 Vbeta and 13 Jbeta primers. Sequencing was performed with immunoSEQ multiplex PCR; in TCRdb, only in-frame clones are kept and a portion is missing. The sample has under 170,000 clones; 63% are singletons. Study-level findings and limits: Common viral pathogens (according to a later analysis) appeared linked to several of the most significant clusters. The listing of approximately 160 TCR beta chains classed them as cytomegalovirus-associated.

The receptor was derived from a woman aged 60-70 years in good health and CMV-seropositive. The specimen was PBMCs.

The CDR3 DNA sequence: TGTGCCAGCAGCCCAGGGGTTATCGGCCACGAGCAGTACTTC. Protein sequence: CASSPGVIGHEQYF. The V call is TRBV7-3, the J call TRBJ2-7, with D possibly matching TRBD1 (6 bases). The CDR3 is 14 residues long. Germline V gives CDR1 SGHTA, CDR2 FQGTGA. V dropped 5 bases and J dropped 5 bases, with 16 bases sitting between them.